This TCR beta chain was sequenced during a study of blood T cell repertoires in COVID-19. Across the whole study: Collection of acute and convalescent COVID-19 samples took place in the United States, Italy and Spain.

The length of the CDR3 is 14 residues. Germline V gives CDR1 ENHRY, CDR2 SYGVKD. Deletions cut 5 bases from V and 3 bases from J, with 11 bases between. Original analysis: Using reference gene primer amplification, nucleated cell counts were estimated. Here immunoSEQ multiplex PCR was the method, and the copy in TCRdb shows in-frame clones only, minus some. The V and J calls and clone size were taken over from that table, and D and trimming were inferred from the DNA. The table shows 55,000 to 85,000 clones, with roughly 84% occurring only once. The source is a woman aged 18-30 years with acute or convalescent COVID-19. Sequenced material: peripheral blood. J is TRBJ1-5 and V is TRBV10-3, with D maybe TRBD1 (6 bases). The CDR3 DNA reads TGTGCCATCAGTAATGGACAGACCAATCAGCCCCAGCATTTT. It yields the protein CAISNGQTNQPQHF.